This T cell receptor beta chain was sequenced during a study of beta chain features in type 1 diabetes. The investigators reverse transcribed all of the isolated RNA, so they sequenced expressed TCRB transcripts. The data were produced by immunoSEQ multiplex PCR, yet TCRdb's version contains in-frame clones alone and is incomplete. The sample yields 500,000 to 700,000 clones, roughly 15% seen once. Trimming took 4 bases from V and 4 from J, leaving 10 bases between them. The germline CDR1 and CDR2 sequences are SEHNR and FQNEAQ (reference sequence). CDR3 length equals 13 residues. The rearrangement links TRBV7-9 to TRBJ1-1; D is unclear. The source of this sequence is a man younger than 35 in good health. Material for sequencing was naive CD4+ T cells from blood. CDR3 region: CASSSPKSTEAFF. CDR3 in DNA: TGTGCCAGCAGCTCGCCCAAGAGCACTGAAGCTTTCTTT.